This TCR beta chain was identified during a study of blood T cells in healthy people across ages. Study information: Through template switching, about one barcoded beta molecule was captured per two T cells, as measured in model experiments. Notes on the study in general: Donors of long life had a larger count of naive CD4+ cells and greater diversity than aged donors.

Notes on this clonotype: Its antigen is not known. Its ends do not fully match the called genes, so a read error is possible.

It was with a sample-barcoded 5' primer and a J-beta primer mix that a second PCR of about 7 to 12 cycles was run. With 12 random nucleotides, a template-switch adaptor tagged each individual cDNA molecule. A single record per CDR3 protein comes from TCRdb applying MiXCR to the 5' RACE reads. The sample has roughly 730,000 distinct CDR3 sequences; more than 55% are singletons. Healthy Caucasians from Russia aged roughly 6 to 95 served as donors. The receptor was isolated from a man aged 40-50 years in good health. Material for sequencing was blood.

CDR3 DNA: TGTGCCGGCAGTTCCCCCGGTGTGGCTAGTGATTCCTACGAGCAGTACTTC. Translated, it gives CAGSSPGVASDSYEQYF. This chain joins TRBV28 and TRBJ2-7, with D hard to call. CDR1 is MDHEN, CDR2 SYDVKM, per germline. This CDR3 has 17 amino acids.